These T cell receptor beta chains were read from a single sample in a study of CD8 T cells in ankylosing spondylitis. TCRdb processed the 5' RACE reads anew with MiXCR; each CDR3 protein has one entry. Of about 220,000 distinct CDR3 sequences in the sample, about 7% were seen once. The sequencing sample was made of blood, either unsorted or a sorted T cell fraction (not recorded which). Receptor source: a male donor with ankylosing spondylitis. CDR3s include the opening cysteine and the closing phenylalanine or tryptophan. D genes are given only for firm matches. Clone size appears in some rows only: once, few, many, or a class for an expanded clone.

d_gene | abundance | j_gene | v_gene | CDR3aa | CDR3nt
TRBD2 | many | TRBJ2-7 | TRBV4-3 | CASSQGRTSGSHSYEQYF | TGCGCCAGCAGCCAAGGTCGGACTAGCGGGTCCCATTCATACGAGCAGTACTTC
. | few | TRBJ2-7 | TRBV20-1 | CSALLALSSYEQYF | TGCAGTGCTTTACTAGCTCTAAGCTCCTACGAGCAGTACTTC
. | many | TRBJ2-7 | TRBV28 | CASSYPTGNEQYF | TGTGCCAGCAGCTATCCCACAGGGAACGAGCAGTACTTC
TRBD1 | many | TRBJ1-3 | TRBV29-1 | CSVGDRGSGNTIYF | TGCAGCGTTGGTGACAGGGGATCTGGAAACACCATATATTTT
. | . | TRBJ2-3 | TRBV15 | CATSREGGPDTQYF | TGTGCCACCAGCAGAGAAGGCGGTCCAGATACGCAGTATTTT
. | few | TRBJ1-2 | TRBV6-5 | CASSYGGLDYGYTF | TGTGCCAGCAGTTACGGGGGGCTAGACTATGGCTACACCTTC
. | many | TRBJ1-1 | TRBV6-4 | CASSDGWGTEAFF | TGTGCCAGCAGTGACGGTTGGGGAACTGAAGCTTTCTTT
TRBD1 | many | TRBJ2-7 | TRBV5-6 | CASSINRGLNEQYF | TGTGCCAGCAGCATCAACAGGGGGCTAAACGAGCAGTACTTC
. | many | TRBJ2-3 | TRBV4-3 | CASSQDIGIGTDTQYF | TGCGCCAGCAGCCAAGATATAGGCATAGGCACAGATACGCAGTATTTT
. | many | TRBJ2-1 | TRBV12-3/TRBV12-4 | CASSFGLAYEQFF | TGTGCCAGCAGTTTTGGGCTAGCTTATGAGCAGTTCTTC
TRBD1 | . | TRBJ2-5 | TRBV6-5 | CASSSDRVAQYF | TGTGCCAGCAGCTCGGACAGGGTGGCCCAGTACTTC
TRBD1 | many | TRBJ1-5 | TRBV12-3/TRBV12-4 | CASSRDRGQPQHF | TGTGCCAGCAGCAGGGACAGGGGTCAGCCCCAGCATTTT
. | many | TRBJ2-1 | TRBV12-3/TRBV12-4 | CASSPGQGPYNEQFF | TGTGCCAGCAGCCCCGGGCAGGGGCCCTACAATGAGCAGTTCTTC
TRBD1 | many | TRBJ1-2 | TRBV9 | CASSGRGTAEVDGYTF | TGTGCCAGCAGCGGACGGGGGACAGCCGAAGTTGATGGCTACACCTTC
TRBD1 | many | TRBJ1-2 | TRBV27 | CASSLGTASGYTF | TGTGCCAGCAGTTTAGGGACAGCATCTGGCTACACCTTC
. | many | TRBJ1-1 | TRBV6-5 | CASSLKGGNTEAFF | TGTGCCAGCAGTTTAAAGGGGGGGAACACTGAAGCTTTCTTT
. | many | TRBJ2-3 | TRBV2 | CASRGTESSTDTQYF | TGTGCCAGCAGGGGGACTGAATCTAGCACAGATACGCAGTATTTT
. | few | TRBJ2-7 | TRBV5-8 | CASSPRTDQYF | TGTGCCAGCAGCCCTAGGACGGACCAGTACTTC
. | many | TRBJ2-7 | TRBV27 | CASSLFSYEQYF | TGTGCCAGCAGTTTATTCTCCTACGAGCAGTACTTC
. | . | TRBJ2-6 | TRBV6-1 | CASSTNRVTGANVLTF | TGTGCCAGCAGTACCAACAGGGTGACTGGGGCCAACGTCCTGACTTTC
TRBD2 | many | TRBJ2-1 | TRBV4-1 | CASSQPLAGVINEQFF | TGCGCCAGCAGCCAACCACTAGCGGGAGTTATAAATGAGCAGTTCTTC
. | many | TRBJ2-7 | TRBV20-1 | CSASPQIQGISYEQYF | TGCAGTGCTAGTCCTCAGATACAGGGAATCTCCTACGAGCAGTACTTC
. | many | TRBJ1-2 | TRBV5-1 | CASSLDLTNYGYTF | TGCGCCAGCAGCTTGGACCTAACGAACTATGGCTACACCTTC
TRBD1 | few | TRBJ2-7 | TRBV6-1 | CASSAHRGPSSEQYF | TGTGCCAGCAGTGCTCACAGGGGGCCGAGTAGCGAGCAGTACTTC
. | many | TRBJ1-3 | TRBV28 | CASSTRSSGNTIYF | TGTGCCAGCAGTACCCGGAGCTCTGGAAACACCATATATTTT
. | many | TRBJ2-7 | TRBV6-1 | CASSEPASFAYEQYF | TGTGCCAGCAGTGAACCGGCTAGCTTCGCCTACGAGCAGTACTTC
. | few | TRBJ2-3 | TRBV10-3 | CAIKGLTPRHTDTQYF | TGTGCCATCAAGGGCCTGACCCCCAGGCACACAGATACGCAGTATTTT
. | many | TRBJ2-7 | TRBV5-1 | CASSSDDSYEQYF | TGCGCCAGCAGCTCCGATGATTCCTACGAGCAGTACTTC
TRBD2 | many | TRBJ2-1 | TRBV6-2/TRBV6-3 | CASSLVKRGSSYNEQFF | TGTGCCAGCAGTTTGGTCAAGCGGGGAAGCTCCTACAATGAGCAGTTCTTC
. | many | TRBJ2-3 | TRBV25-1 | CASSGTGQYF | TGTGCCAGCAGTGGGACCGGGCAGTATTTT
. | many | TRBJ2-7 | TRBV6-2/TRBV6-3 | CASSLARVHEQYF | TGTGCCAGCAGTCTTGCCAGGGTCCACGAGCAGTACTTC
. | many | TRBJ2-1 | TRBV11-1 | CASRTMPVGPRVYDEQFF | TGTGCCAGCAGGACAATGCCCGTCGGCCCAAGGGTTTACGATGAGCAGTTCTTC
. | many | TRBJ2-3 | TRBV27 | CASSFVMARADTQYF | TGTGCCAGCAGTTTCGTGATGGCAAGGGCAGATACGCAGTATTTT
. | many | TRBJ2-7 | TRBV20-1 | CSAGQPEQYF | TGCAGCGCGGGACAGCCCGAGCAGTACTTC
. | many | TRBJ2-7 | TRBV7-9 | CASSPGGNEQYF | TGTGCCAGCAGCCCAGGCGGAAACGAGCAGTACTTC
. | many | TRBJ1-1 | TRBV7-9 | CASSLAAEAFF | TGTGCCAGCAGCTTAGCGGCTGAAGCTTTCTTT
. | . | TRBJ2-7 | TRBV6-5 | CASSYGSDRSYEQYF | TGTGCCAGCAGTTATGGCTCGGACCGGTCCTACGAGCAGTACTTC
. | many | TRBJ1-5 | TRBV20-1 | CSARDTEGMGQPQHF | TGCAGTGCTAGAGATACGGAGGGGATGGGTCAGCCCCAGCATTTT
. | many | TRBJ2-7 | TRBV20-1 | CSAKTGTNSYEQYF | TGCAGTGCTAAAACCGGGACAAACTCCTACGAGCAGTACTTC
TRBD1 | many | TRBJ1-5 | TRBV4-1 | CASSQDWAGGLGNQPQHF | TGCGCCAGCAGCCAAGATTGGGCAGGGGGGTTAGGAAATCAGCCCCAGCATTTT